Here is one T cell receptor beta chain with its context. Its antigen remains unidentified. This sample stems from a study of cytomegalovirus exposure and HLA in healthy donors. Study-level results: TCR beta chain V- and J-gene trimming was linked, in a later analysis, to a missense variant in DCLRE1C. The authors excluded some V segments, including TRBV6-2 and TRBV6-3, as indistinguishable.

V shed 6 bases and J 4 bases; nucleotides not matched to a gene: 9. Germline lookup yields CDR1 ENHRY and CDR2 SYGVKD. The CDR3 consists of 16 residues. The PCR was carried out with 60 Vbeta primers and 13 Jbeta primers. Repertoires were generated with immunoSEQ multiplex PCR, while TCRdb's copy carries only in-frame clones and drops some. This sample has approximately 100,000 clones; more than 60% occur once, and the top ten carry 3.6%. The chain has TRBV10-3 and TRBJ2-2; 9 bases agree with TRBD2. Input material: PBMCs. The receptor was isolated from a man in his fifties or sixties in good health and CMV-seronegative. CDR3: CAIRRLAGSGTGELFF. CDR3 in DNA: TGTGCCATCAGGCGTCTAGCGGGGTCGGGCACCGGGGAGCTGTTTTTT.